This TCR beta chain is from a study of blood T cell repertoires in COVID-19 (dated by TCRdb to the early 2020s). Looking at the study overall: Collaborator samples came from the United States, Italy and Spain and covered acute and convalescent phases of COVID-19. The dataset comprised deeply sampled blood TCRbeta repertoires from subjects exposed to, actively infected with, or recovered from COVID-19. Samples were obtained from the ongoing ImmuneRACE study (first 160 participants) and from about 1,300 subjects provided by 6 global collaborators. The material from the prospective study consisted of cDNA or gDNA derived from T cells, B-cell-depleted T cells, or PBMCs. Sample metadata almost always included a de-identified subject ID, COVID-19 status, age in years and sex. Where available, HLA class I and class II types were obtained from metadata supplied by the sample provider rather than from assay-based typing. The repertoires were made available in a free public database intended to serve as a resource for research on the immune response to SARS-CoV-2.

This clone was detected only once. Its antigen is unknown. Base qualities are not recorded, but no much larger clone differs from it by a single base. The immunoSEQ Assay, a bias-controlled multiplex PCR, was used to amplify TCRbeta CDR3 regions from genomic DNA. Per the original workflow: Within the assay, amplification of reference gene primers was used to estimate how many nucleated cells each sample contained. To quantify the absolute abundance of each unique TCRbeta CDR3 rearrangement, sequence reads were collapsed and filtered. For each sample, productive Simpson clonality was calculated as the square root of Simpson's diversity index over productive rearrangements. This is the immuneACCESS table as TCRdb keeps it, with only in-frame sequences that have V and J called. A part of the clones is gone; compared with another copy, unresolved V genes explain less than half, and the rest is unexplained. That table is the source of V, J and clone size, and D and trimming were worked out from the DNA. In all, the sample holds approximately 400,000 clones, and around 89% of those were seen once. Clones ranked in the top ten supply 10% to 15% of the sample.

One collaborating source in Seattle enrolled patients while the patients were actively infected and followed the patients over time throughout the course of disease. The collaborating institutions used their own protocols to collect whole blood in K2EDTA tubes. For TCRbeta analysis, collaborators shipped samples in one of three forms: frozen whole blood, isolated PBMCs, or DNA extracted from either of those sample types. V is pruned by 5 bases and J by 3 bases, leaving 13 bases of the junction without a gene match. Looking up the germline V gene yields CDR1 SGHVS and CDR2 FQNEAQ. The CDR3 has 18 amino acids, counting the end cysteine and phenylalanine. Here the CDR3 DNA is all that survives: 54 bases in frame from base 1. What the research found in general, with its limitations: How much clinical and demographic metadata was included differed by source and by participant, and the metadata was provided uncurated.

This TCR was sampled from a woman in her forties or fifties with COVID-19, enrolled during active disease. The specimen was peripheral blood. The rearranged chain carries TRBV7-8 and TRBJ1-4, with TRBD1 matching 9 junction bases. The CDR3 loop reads CASSLNIRDRVPNEKLFF. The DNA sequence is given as TGTGCCAGCAGCCTAAATATCCGGGACAGGGTACCTAATGAAAAACTGTTTTTT.